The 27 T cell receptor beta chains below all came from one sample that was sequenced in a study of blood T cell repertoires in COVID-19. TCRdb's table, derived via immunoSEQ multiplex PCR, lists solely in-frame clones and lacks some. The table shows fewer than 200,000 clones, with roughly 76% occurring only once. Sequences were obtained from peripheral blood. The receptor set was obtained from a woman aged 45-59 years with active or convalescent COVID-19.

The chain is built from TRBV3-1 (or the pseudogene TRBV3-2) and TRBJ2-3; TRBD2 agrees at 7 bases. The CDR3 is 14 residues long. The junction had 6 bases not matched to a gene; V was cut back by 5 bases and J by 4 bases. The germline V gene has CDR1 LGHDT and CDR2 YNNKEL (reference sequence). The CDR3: CASSAPGGSDTQYF. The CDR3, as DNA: TGTGCCAGCAGCGCTCCGGGGGGATCAGATACGCAGTATTTT.

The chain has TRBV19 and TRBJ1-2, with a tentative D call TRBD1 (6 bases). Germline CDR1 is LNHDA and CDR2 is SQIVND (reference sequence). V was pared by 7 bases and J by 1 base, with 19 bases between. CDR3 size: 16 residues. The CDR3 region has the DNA TGTGCCAGTAACAAGGGGGTCAGGGACGTTAACTATGGCTACACCTTC. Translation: CASNKGVRDVNYGYTF.

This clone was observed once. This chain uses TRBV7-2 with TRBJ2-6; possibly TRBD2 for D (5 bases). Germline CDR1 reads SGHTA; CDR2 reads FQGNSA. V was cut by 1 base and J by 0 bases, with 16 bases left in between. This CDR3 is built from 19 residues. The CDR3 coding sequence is TGTGCCAGCAGCTTAGTGTTAGTAGGAGGCTCCTCTGGGGCCAACGTCCTGACTTTC. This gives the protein CASSLVLVGGSSGANVLTF.

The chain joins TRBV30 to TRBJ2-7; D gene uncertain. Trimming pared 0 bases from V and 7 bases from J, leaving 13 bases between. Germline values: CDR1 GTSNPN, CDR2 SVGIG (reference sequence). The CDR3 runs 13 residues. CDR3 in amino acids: CAWSVLGRQEQYF. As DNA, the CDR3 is TGTGCCTGGAGTGTACTGGGCAGGCAGGAGCAGTACTTC.

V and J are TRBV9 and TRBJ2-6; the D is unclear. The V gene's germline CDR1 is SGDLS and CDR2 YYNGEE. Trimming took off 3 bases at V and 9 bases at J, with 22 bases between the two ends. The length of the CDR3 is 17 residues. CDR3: CASSAGGPFKPYNVLTF. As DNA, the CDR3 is TGTGCCAGCAGCGCCGGTGGGCCGTTCAAGCCCTACAACGTCCTGACTTTC. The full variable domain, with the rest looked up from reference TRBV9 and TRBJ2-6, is DSGVTQTPKHLITATGQRVTLRCSPRSGDLSVYWYQQSLDQGLQFLIQYYNGEERAKGNILERFSAQQFPDLHSELNLSSLELGDSALYFCASSAGGPFKPYNVLTFGAGSRLTVL.

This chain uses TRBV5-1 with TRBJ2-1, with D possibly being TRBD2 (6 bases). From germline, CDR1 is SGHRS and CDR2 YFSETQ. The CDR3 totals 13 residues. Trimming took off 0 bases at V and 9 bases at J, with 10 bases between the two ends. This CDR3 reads CASSLDRRGEQFF. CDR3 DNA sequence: TGCGCCAGCAGCTTGGACAGGCGGGGTGAGCAGTTCTTC.

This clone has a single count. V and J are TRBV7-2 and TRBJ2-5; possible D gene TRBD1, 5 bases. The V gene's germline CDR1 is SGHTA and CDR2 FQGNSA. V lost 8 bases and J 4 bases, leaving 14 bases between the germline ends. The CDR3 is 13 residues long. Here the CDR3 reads CASGEPGRETQYF. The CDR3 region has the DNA TGTGCCAGCGGTGAGCCAGGGCGAGAGACCCAGTACTTC.

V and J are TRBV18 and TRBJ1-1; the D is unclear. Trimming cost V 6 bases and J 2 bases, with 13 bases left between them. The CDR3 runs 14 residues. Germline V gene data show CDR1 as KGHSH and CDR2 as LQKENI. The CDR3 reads CASSSVGDNTEAFF. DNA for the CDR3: TGTGCCAGCTCGTCTGTTGGAGATAACACTGAAGCTTTCTTT.

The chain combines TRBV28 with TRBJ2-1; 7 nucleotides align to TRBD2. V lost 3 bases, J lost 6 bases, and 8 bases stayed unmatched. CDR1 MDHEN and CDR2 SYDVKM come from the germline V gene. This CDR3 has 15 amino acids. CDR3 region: CASSFYKTGGNEQFF. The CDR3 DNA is TGTGCCAGCAGTTTTTACAAGACGGGGGGCAATGAGCAGTTCTTC.

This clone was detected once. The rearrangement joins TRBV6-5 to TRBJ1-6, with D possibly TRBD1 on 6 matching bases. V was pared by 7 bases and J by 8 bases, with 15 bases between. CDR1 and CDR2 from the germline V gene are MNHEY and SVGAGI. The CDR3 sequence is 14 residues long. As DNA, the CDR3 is TGTGCCAGCAACTCCAGGGGTAGGGATTCACCCCTCCACTTT. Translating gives CASNSRGRDSPLHF.

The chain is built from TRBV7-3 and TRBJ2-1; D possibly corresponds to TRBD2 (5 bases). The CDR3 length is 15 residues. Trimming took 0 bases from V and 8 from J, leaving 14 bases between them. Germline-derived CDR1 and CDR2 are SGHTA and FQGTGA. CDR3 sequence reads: CASSLTSGGGYEQFF. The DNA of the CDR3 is TGTGCCAGCAGCTTAACGTCTGGCGGCGGGTATGAGCAGTTCTTC.

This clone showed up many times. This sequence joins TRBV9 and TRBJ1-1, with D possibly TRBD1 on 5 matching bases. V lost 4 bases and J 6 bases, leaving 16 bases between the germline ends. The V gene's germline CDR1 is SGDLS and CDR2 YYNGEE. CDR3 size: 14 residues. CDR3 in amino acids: CASSPRGGSAEAFF. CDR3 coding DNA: TGTGCCAGCAGCCCACGGGGGGGTTCGGCTGAAGCTTTCTTT. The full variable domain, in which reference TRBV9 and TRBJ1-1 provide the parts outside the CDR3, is DSGVTQTPKHLITATGQRVTLRCSPRSGDLSVYWYQQSLDQGLQFLIQYYNGEERAKGNILERFSAQQFPDLHSELNLSSLELGDSALYFCASSPRGGSAEAFFGQGTRLTVV.

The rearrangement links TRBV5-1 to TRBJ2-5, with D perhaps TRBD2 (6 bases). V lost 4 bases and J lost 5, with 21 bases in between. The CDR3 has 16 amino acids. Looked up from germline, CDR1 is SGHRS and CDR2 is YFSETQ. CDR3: CASSGAGGTPWETQYF. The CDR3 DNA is TGCGCCAGCAGCGGGGCTGGCGGGACCCCGTGGGAGACCCAGTACTTC.

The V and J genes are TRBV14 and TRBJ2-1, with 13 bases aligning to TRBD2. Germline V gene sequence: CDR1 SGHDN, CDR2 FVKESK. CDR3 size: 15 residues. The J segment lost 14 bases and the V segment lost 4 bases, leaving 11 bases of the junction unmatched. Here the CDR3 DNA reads TGTGCCAGCAGCCGCCTCGGACTAGCGGGAGTGGGGGAGTTCTTC. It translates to CASSRLGLAGVGEFF.

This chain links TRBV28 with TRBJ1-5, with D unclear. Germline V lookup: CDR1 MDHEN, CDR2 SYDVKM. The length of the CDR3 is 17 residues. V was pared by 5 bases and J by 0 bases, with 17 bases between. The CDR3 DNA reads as TGTGCCAGCAGTCCTATCCCGACACCTTCTAGCAATCAGCCCCAGCATTTT. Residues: CASSPIPTPSSNQPQHF.

CDR3 coding DNA: TGTGCCAGCAGCCCTAACCAGGGCCAGGAAGCTTTCTTT. The encoded protein is CASSPNQGQEAFF. The chain links TRBV7-2 to TRBJ1-1; D might be TRBD1 (5 bases). From germline, CDR1 is SGHTA and CDR2 FQGNSA. CDR3 length equals 13 residues. V shed 5 bases and J shed 8 bases, with 15 bases lying between them.

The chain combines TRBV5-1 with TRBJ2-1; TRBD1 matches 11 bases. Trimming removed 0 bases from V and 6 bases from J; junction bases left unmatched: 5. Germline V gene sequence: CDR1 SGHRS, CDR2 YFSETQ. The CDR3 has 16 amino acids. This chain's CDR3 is CASSLAGGTGGNEQFF. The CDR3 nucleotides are TGCGCCAGCAGCTTGGCAGGGGGGACAGGGGGCAATGAGCAGTTCTTC.

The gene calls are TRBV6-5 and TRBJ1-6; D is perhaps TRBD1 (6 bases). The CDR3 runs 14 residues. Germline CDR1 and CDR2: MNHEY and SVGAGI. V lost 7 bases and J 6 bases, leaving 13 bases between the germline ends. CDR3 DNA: TGTGCCAGCACCCAGGACAGAATTAATTCACCCCTCCACTTT. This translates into CASTQDRINSPLHF.

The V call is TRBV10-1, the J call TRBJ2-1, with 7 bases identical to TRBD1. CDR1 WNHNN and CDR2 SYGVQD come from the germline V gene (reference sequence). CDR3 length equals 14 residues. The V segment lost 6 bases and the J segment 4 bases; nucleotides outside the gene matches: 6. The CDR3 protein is CASRSSDRYNEQFF. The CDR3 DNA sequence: TGCGCCAGCAGGTCATCGGACAGGTACAATGAGCAGTTCTTC.

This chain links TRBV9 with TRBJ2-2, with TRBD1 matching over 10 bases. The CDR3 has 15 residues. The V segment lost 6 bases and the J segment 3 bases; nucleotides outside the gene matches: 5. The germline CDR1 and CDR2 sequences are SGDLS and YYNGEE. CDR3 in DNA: TGTGCCAGCACAGGACAGGGGGGAGACACCGGGGAGCTGTTTTTT. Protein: CASTGQGGDTGELFF.

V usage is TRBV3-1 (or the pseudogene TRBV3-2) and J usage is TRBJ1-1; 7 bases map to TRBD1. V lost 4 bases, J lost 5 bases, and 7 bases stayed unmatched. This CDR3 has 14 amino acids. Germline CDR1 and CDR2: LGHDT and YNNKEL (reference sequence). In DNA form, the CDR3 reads TGTGCCAGCAGCCCCTTGACAGGGAGGACTGAAGCTTTCTTT. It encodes CASSPLTGRTEAFF.

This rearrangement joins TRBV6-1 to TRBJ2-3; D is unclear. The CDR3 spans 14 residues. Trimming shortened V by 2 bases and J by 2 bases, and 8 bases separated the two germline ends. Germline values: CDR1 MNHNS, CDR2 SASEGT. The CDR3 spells CASSELSLTDTQYF. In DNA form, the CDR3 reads TGTGCCAGCAGTGAACTATCCCTCACAGATACGCAGTATTTT.

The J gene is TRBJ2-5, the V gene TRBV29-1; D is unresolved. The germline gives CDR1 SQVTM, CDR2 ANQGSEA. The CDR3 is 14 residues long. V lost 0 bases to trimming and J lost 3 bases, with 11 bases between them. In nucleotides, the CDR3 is TGCAGCGTTGAAGATCAGGCGAACGAAGAGACCCAGTACTTC. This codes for CSVEDQANEETQYF.

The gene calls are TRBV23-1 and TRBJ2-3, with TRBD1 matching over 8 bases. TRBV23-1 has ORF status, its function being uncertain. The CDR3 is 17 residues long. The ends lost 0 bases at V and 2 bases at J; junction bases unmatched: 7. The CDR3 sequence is CASSQSTKGQDTDTQYF. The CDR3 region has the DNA TGCGCCAGCAGTCAATCGACGAAGGGACAGGACACAGATACGCAGTATTTT.

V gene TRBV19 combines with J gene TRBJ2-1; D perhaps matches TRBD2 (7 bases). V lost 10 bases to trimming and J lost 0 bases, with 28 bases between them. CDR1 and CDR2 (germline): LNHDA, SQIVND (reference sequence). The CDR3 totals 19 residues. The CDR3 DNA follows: TGTGCCACTTCCGGCCGGGGGGCAGGACGACTTAGCTCCTACAATGAGCAGTTCTTC. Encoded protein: CATSGRGAGRLSSYNEQFF.

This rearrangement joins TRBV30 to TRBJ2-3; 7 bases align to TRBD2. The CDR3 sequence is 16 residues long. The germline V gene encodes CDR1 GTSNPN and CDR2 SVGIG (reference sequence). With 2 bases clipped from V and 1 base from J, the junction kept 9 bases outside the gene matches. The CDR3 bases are TGTGCCTGGAGTCGGGGAGGGAGCGGGGGCACAGATACGCAGTATTTT. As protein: CAWSRGGSGGTDTQYF.

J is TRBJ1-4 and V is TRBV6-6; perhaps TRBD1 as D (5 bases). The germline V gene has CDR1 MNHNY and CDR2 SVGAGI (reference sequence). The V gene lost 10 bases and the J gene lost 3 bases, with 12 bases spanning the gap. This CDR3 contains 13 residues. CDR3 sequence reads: CATGGTPNEKLFF. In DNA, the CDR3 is TGTGCCACGGGCGGGACCCCTAATGAAAAACTGTTTTTT.